Sequencing of this T cell receptor (beta chain) was carried out in a study of T-cell memory formation after mild COVID-19. Study-wide results and limits: CD4+ contracting clones were mainly CM and EM; CD8+ ones, EMRA. Unconfirmed was the SARS-CoV-2 specificity of second-wave clones that peaked on day 37. Pre-infection memory harbored some responding clones, suggesting cross-reactive memory joined.

Germline V gene data show CDR1 as SGHTS and CDR2 as YDEGEE. V was shortened by 6 bases and J by 15 bases, with 19 bases between the two germline ends. This CDR3 is built from 12 residues. Via MiXCR, TCRdb re-called the 5' RACE reads, giving one row per CDR3 protein. The table has just under 150,000 distinct CDR3 sequences, about 19% seen once. About this clonotype: Its antigen remains unidentified.

Sequences were obtained from PBMCs or a T cell subset sorted from them (not recorded which). This TCR derives from an adult woman who had mild COVID-19 (a few samples of this study predate the infection). Cell type and time point are not known. The chain is built from TRBV5-8 and TRBJ2-1; D possibly corresponds to TRBD1 (6 bases). The CDR3 spells CASNRVSSHWFF. In nucleotides, the CDR3 is TGTGCCAGCAACAGGGTTTCGTCCCATTGGTTCTTC.